This T cell receptor (beta chain) was sequenced during a study of regulatory dendritic cells for organ transplantation. V lost 8 bases to trimming and J lost 1 base, with 9 bases between them. There are 12 residues in the CDR3. The germline CDR1 and CDR2 sequences are SNHLY and FYNNEI. Generated by immunoSEQ multiplex PCR, the TCRdb table keeps only in-frame clones and is missing some. The table has 30,000 to 40,000 clones, 75% to 95% seen once. The specimen sequenced was naive CD8+ T cells from blood. Subset defined: CD45RA+ naive T cells. The TCR originated in a human donor in good health. The chain employs TRBV2 and TRBJ2-7, with D perhaps TRBD2 (5 bases). This CDR3 reads CASGRGSYEQYF. In DNA form, the CDR3 reads TGTGCCAGCGGACGGGGATCCTACGAGCAGTACTTC.